This T cell receptor (beta chain) was recorded in a study of neurological immune-mediated disorders. TCRdb passed the 5' RACE reads through MiXCR, listing each CDR3 protein once. The sample consists of 35,000 to 45,000 distinct CDR3 sequences, about 3.3% of them appearing once. Whole-study findings and limits: The repertoires of 18 of 34 multiple sclerosis patients were placed by phylogenetic grouping in a single related-CDR3 cluster, which may be a signature.

Germline assignment: CDR1 SGHRS and CDR2 YFSETQ. The CDR3 has 14 amino acids. The V and J ends lost 4 bases and 1 base respectively, with 11 bases between them. Time point reported: longitudinal time-point 1 (baseline). This clonotype occurred many times. Its antigen is not identified. The receptor was isolated from a woman in her sixties with multiple sclerosis. The chain couples TRBV5-1 to TRBJ2-5; D is possibly TRBD1 or TRBD2 (5 bases each). The sequencing input was PBMCs. The CDR3 reads CASSPGPSQETQYF. CDR3 in DNA: TGCGCCAGCAGCCCGGGACCCTCCCAAGAGACCCAGTACTTC.